A single sample is the source of the 23 T cell receptor beta chains below, sequenced in a study of shared clonotypes between healthy human individuals. Selected positively for CCR7 and CD45RO-negative, naive CD8 cells excluded terminally differentiated effector memory CD45RA+ cells. Produced via immunoSEQ multiplex PCR; TCRdb's table is partial and in-frame only. The sample has about 2.1 million clones, 93% seen once. Sequences were obtained from naive CD8+ T cells from PBMCs. The source is a man younger than 30 in good health. Some clones in this sample may be carry-over from other donors' samples.

The gene calls are TRBV2 and TRBJ2-3; D possibly corresponds to TRBD1 (6 bases). The CDR3 length is 14 residues. Trimming stripped 9 bases from V and 2 bases from J, with 15 bases between. Germline loops: CDR1 SNHLY, CDR2 FYNNEI. The CDR3 sequence: CARGSDRYTDTQYF. The CDR3 DNA reads TGTGCCAGGGGGTCGGACAGATACACAGATACGCAGTATTTT. Variable domain in full (rest from reference TRBV2 and TRBJ2-3): EPEVTQTPSHQVTQMGQEVILRCVPISNHLYFYWYRQILGQKVEFLVSFYNNEISEKSEIFDDQFSVERPDGSNFTLKIRSTKLEDSAMYFCARGSDRYTDTQYFGPGTRLTVL.

This chain uses TRBV27 with TRBJ2-2; D unclear. Germline CDR1 MNHEY, CDR2 SMNVEV (reference sequence). This CDR3 spans 16 amino acids. V dropped 3 bases and J dropped 5 bases, with 16 bases sitting between them. The CDR3 is CASSFSELLLTGELFF. The DNA for the CDR3 is TGTGCCAGCAGTTTCTCCGAACTACTCTTAACCGGGGAGCTGTTTTTT.

The gene calls are TRBV18 and TRBJ2-7; the D is unclear. Trimming cost V 3 bases and J 7 bases, with 10 bases left between them. CDR3 length: 12 amino acids. Per the germline V gene, CDR1 is KGHSH and CDR2 is LQKENI. The CDR3 region has the DNA TGTGCCAGCTCACCCTACCGGGCGGAGCAGTACTTC. This gives the protein CASSPYRAEQYF.

The rearrangement links TRBV30 to TRBJ2-6; weak D call: TRBD1 (6 bases). The CDR3 loop spans 13 amino acids. CDR1 and CDR2 from the germline V gene are GTSNPN and SVGIG (reference sequence). Trimming took off 8 bases at V and 7 bases at J, with 15 bases between the two ends. In DNA form, the CDR3 reads TGTGCCGGAATGACAGGTTCTGCCAACGTCCTGACTTTC. This translates into CAGMTGSANVLTF.

In this sample, this clone turned up once. CDR3 sequence (DNA): TGTGCCTGGAGTTTGGGGACAGGGGGCTCCAATGAGCAGTTCTTC. It encodes CAWSLGTGGSNEQFF. The chain joins TRBV30 to TRBJ2-1; 12 bases are shared with TRBD1. V was pared by 2 bases and J by 6 bases, with 5 bases of the junction left unmatched. This CDR3 region has 15 residues. Germline assignment: CDR1 GTSNPN and CDR2 SVGIG (reference sequence).

The chain is built from TRBV25-1 and TRBJ2-7; D not resolved. The CDR3 extends over 14 amino acids. CDR1 is MGHDK and CDR2 is SYGVNS in the germline V gene. The V end was cut by 0 bases, the J end by 1 base, with 7 bases between. The CDR3 DNA reads TGTGCCAGCAGTGAATACGCCGGTTCCTACGAGCAGTACTTC. It encodes CASSEYAGSYEQYF.

The gene calls are TRBV9 and TRBJ2-2; tentatively, D is TRBD2 (5 bases). The V end was cut by 3 bases, the J end by 5 bases, with 14 bases between. Per germline, CDR1 SGDLS and CDR2 YYNGEE. This CDR3 contains 15 residues. CDR3: CASSASGVGTGELFF. The CDR3 nucleotides read TGTGCCAGCAGCGCCTCCGGGGTGGGGACCGGGGAGCTGTTTTTT.

This chain connects TRBV9 to TRBJ2-2; TRBD1 aligns across 7 bases. Germline V gene sequence: CDR1 SGDLS, CDR2 YYNGEE. CDR3 length equals 17 residues. J lost 2 bases, V lost 0 bases, and 7 bases had no gene match. The CDR3 DNA follows: TGTGCCAGCAGCGTAGCATTAGGGACAGCCAACACCGGGGAGCTGTTTTTT. Translation: CASSVALGTANTGELFF.

This chain links TRBV11-2 with TRBJ2-1; 9 bases agree with TRBD2. V was clipped by 2 bases and J by 4 bases; unmatched bases: 12. The CDR3 loop spans 18 amino acids. Germline V gene data show CDR1 as SGHAT and CDR2 as FQNNGV. Here the CDR3 DNA reads TGTGCCAGCAGCTTATCCGGAGGGCGACTAGCGGAATACAATGAGCAGTTCTTC. Translation: CASSLSGGRLAEYNEQFF.

This clone was seen more than once but under ten times. The genes are TRBV5-4 and TRBJ1-4; D may be TRBD1 (5 bases). Per germline, CDR1 SGHNT and CDR2 YYREEE (reference sequence). This CDR3 spans 17 amino acids. V lost 0 bases and J lost 0, with 12 bases in between. The CDR3 spells CASSLEGDSATNEKLFF. As DNA, the CDR3 is TGTGCCAGCAGCTTGGAAGGGGACTCTGCAACTAATGAAAAACTGTTTTTT.

This chain joins TRBV11-2 and TRBJ1-4; unclear D gene. Germline V CDR1 and CDR2: SGHAT, FQNNGV. The CDR3 consists of 16 residues. Trimming stripped 5 bases from V and 6 bases from J, with 19 bases between. This chain's CDR3 is CASSHLVGRRDEKLFF. The CDR3 nucleotides are TGTGCCAGCAGCCACCTCGTTGGTCGGCGGGATGAAAAACTGTTTTTT.

This rearrangement joins TRBV5-6 to TRBJ2-7; TRBD1 agrees at 7 bases. CDR3 length: 14 amino acids. The J segment lost 6 bases and the V segment lost 1 base, leaving 7 bases of the junction unmatched. Germline V CDR1 and CDR2: SGHDT, YYEEEE. In nucleotides, the CDR3 is TGTGCCAGCAGCTTGAAGGGACAGTTGGTCGAGCAGTACTTC. The encoded protein is CASSLKGQLVEQYF.

The rearrangement joins TRBV19 to TRBJ2-2, with 10 bases identical to TRBD2. V gave up 5 bases and J gave up 1 base; unmatched junction bases: 4. Germline V gene sequence: CDR1 LNHDA, CDR2 SQIVND (reference sequence). The CDR3 extends over 16 amino acids. CDR3: CASSLRTSGNTGELFF. In nucleotides, the CDR3 is TGTGCCAGTAGTCTGCGGACTAGCGGGAACACCGGGGAGCTGTTTTTT. Complete variable domain (other parts from reference TRBV19 and TRBJ2-2): DGGITQSPKYLFRKEGQNVTLSCEQNLNHDAMYWYRQDPGQGLRLIYYSQIVNDFQKGDIAEGYSVSREKKESFPLTVTSAQKNPTAFYLCASSLRTSGNTGELFFGEGSRLTVL.

This clone has just one count. The chain employs TRBV7-8 and TRBJ2-2, with 8 bases aligning to TRBD2. Germline lookup yields CDR1 SGHVS and CDR2 FQNEAQ. The CDR3 length is 15 residues. V shed 5 bases, J shed 0 bases, and the junction held 2 bases outside the gene matches. CDR3: CASSPGLANTGELFF. The CDR3 DNA reads TGTGCCAGCAGCCCGGGACTAGCGAACACCGGGGAGCTGTTTTTT.

V is TRBV30 and J is TRBJ2-7; D gene uncertain. CDR1 GTSNPN and CDR2 SVGIG come from the germline V gene (reference sequence). The CDR3 is made up of 14 amino acids. The ends were cut back, 1 base at V and 0 bases at J, with 10 bases in the middle. The CDR3 DNA reads as TGTGCCTGGAGTGGAATCAGGAACTCCTACGAGCAGTACTTC. Its translation: CAWSGIRNSYEQYF.

The chain has TRBV27 and TRBJ2-7; weak D call: TRBD2 (5 bases). This CDR3 is built from 14 residues. Germline CDR1 and CDR2: MNHEY and SMNVEV (reference sequence). The V gene lost 2 bases and the J gene lost 4 bases, with 12 bases spanning the gap. The CDR3 protein is CASSLTPSPYEQYF. The CDR3 nucleotides are TGTGCCAGCAGTTTAACGCCTAGCCCATACGAGCAGTACTTC.

The chain employs TRBV7-8 and TRBJ2-1, with TRBD2 matching 8 bases. CDR3 length: 14 amino acids. Germline V gene sequence: CDR1 SGHVS, CDR2 FQNEAQ. Unmatched junction bases numbered 5, after V lost 8 bases and J lost 2 bases. This chain's CDR3 is CASGGSGTYNEQFF. In DNA, the CDR3 is TGTGCCAGCGGAGGTAGCGGGACCTACAATGAGCAGTTCTTC. Full variable domain (outside the CDR3, taken from reference TRBV7-8 and TRBJ2-1): GAGVSQSPRYKVAKRGQDVALRCDPISGHVSLFWYQQALGQGPEFLTYFQNEAQLDKSGLPSDRFFAERPEGSVSTLKIQRTQQEDSAVYLCASGGSGTYNEQFFGPGTRLTVL.

The chain has TRBV4-1 and TRBJ1-2, with D unclear. CDR1 and CDR2 from the germline V gene are MGHRA and YSYEKL. Trimming pared 6 bases from V and 0 bases from J, leaving 11 bases between. The CDR3 has 14 residues. CDR3: CASRQTATNYGYTF. DNA of the CDR3: TGCGCCAGCAGACAAACAGCGACTAACTATGGCTACACCTTC.

V and J are TRBV7-9 and TRBJ2-1; the match to TRBD1 covers 9 bases. Germline CDR1 and CDR2: SEHNR and FQNEAQ (reference sequence). V shed 6 bases, J shed 3 bases, and the junction held 6 bases outside the gene matches. CDR3 size: 15 residues. CDR3: CASSDRDRVYNEQFF. The CDR3, as DNA: TGTGCCAGCAGTGATAGGGACAGGGTCTACAATGAGCAGTTCTTC. The variable domain in full, with the rest retrieved from reference TRBV7-9 and TRBJ2-1, is DTGVSQNPRHKITKRGQNVTFRCDPISEHNRLYWYRQTLGQGPEFLTYFQNEAQLEKSRLLSDRFSAERPKGSFSTLEIQRTEQGDSAMYLCASSDRDRVYNEQFFGPGTRLTVL.

About this clone itself: Sequence at one end of the junction differs from germline and may be a read error. The CDR3 loop reads CASSLPGLAKLHF. DNA of the CDR3: TGTGCCAGCAGCTTACCGGGGCTAGCTAAGCTCCACTTC. This chain uses TRBV7-9 with TRBJ2-7; TRBD1 or TRBD2 may be the D gene (5 bases each). Germline CDR1 and CDR2: SEHNR and FQNEAQ (reference sequence). CDR3 length: 13 residues.

V is TRBV15 and J is TRBJ1-5, with D maybe TRBD1 (5 bases). CDR1 and CDR2 from the germline V gene are LNHNV and YYDKDF (reference sequence). CDR3 size: 15 residues. The ends were cut back, 4 bases at V and 0 bases at J, with 10 bases in the middle. Here the CDR3 DNA reads TGTGCCACCAGCACCAGGGCGTATAGCAATCAGCCCCAGCATTTT. Translation gives CATSTRAYSNQPQHF.

Concerning this clone: Different DNA sequences within this sample yield the same CDR3. The V and J genes are TRBV11-2 and TRBJ2-3; 10 bases are a match to TRBD2. This CDR3 spans 15 amino acids. Germline CDR1 SGHAT, CDR2 FQNNGV. The J segment lost 3 bases and the V segment lost 6 bases, leaving 6 bases of the junction unmatched. CDR3 sequence: CASSRTSGSTDTQYF. For the CDR3, the DNA is TGTGCCAGCAGTCGGACTAGCGGCTCAACAGATACGCAGTATTTT.

The chain joins TRBV5-1 to TRBJ2-5; 11 bases fit TRBD1. The CDR3 sequence is 15 residues long. The germline V gene has CDR1 SGHRS and CDR2 YFSETQ. The V and J ends lost 4 bases and 4 bases, in that order; junction bases with no gene match: 6. CDR3 loop: CASSTGTGGLETQYF. The DNA for the CDR3 is TGCGCCAGCAGCACAGGGACAGGGGGTTTAGAGACCCAGTACTTC.